This T cell receptor (beta chain) is drawn from a study of blood T cell repertoires in COVID-19. Study-level background: Samples representing acute and convalescent COVID-19 were sourced from the United States, Italy and Spain. In each case, the material was cDNA or gDNA derived from T cells, B-cell-depleted T cells, or PBMCs.

Two negative PCRs, clearance, or symptom resolution were required of recovered Cohort 3 donors. This clone was detected a few times. Produced via immunoSEQ multiplex PCR; TCRdb's table is partial and in-frame only. The table has some 290,000 clones, roughly 86% seen once. The CDR3 consists of 16 residues. From germline, CDR1 is LGHNT and CDR2 FRNRAP. The ends lost 1 base at V and 5 bases at J; junction bases unmatched: 6. Sequenced input: PBMCs or T cells enriched from blood (not recorded which). The V and J genes are TRBV12-5 and TRBJ1-5, with TRBD1 matching over 9 bases. The source is a woman aged 25-40 years who had recovered from COVID-19. Written as DNA, the CDR3 is TGTGCTAGTGGTTTGGACCCGGGACAGGGTTATCAGCCCCAGCATTTT. It is translated as CASGLDPGQGYQPQHF.